This entry describes one TCR beta chain. This sample was included in a study of blood T cell repertoires in COVID-19. The wider study: COVID-19 samples from acute and convalescent phases originated in the United States, Italy and Spain. PBMCs, B-cell-depleted T cells, or T cells provided the cDNA or gDNA that made up the material.

Per the authors' pipeline: Reference gene primer amplification gave nucleated cell count estimates. The protocol was immunoSEQ multiplex PCR, while the TCRdb copy is restricted to in-frame clones and leaves out a portion. D and trimming come from the DNA, and the V and J calls and clone size come from that table. In the table there are approximately 68,000 clones, roughly nine tenths of which are singletons. Trimming at V came to 8 bases and at J to 1 base, leaving 9 bases not matched to a gene. This CDR3 has 16 residues. CDR1 and CDR2 from the germline V gene are MNHEY and SMNVEV (reference sequence).

The chain carries TRBV27 and TRBJ2-1; 9 bases map to TRBD2. The sequence derives from a man aged 50-59 years with active COVID-19. Sequences were obtained from peripheral blood. The DNA of the CDR3 is TGTGCCAGCGGGCGACTAGCGGTACTATCCTACAATGAGCAGTTCTTC. It yields the protein CASGRLAVLSYNEQFF.